This T cell receptor (beta chain) was documented in a study of Graves' ophthalmopathy and Graves' hyperthyroidism. A note on this clonotype: Its antigen is not known.

Per the germline V gene, CDR1 is KGHDR and CDR2 is SFDVKD. This CDR3 has 15 amino acids. The V segment lost 7 bases and the J segment 10 bases; nucleotides outside the gene matches: 10. Study results and caveats: Detected in blood as well were most expanded thyroid clonotypes with frequency above 0.001.

RNA transcripts provided the template for amplifying TCR beta CDR3 regions. First-round RT-PCR employed HTBI primers, with a second-round multiplex PCR after it. TCRdb independently ran MiXCR on the multiplex PCR reads; one entry per CDR3 protein. The table lists 650,000 to 900,000 distinct CDR3 sequences, roughly 40% of them singletons. Other autoimmune diseases, uncontrolled infections, pregnancy and lactation each led to patient exclusion. V is TRBV24-1 and J is TRBJ1-6; 9 bases align to TRBD1. The clonotype was recovered from an adult man with Graves' ophthalmopathy. Sequencing was performed on peripheral blood. Written as DNA, the CDR3 is TGTGCCACCAGCAATACCGGGACAGGGCACTCACCCCTCCACTTT. Protein product: CATSNTGTGHSPLHF.